This TCR beta chain appears in the sequencing data of a study of T cell repertoires in cytomegalovirus infection. Overall study: Well-studied HLA-B-restricted epitopes and recently identified HLA-C-restricted epitopes of CMV were both used in the study. Indicated by public TCR beta signatures were CMV infection and matching HLA type.

This CDR3 contains 13 residues. CDR1 MNHEY and CDR2 SMNVEV come from the germline V gene (reference sequence). The V end was cut by 6 bases, the J end by 10 bases, with 18 bases between. On this clonotype itself: The antigen is undetermined.

TCRdb called the reads again in MiXCR, with one record for every CDR3 protein. The sample holds some 900,000 distinct CDR3 sequences; approximately 32% are singletons and the top ten take over 10%. The sample consisted of cultured CD8+ T cells from PBMCs, taken from culture after CMV antigen stimulation. The TCR was taken from a human donor in good health (CMV status not recorded). Some clones in this sample may be carry-over from other donors' samples. The chain joins TRBV27 to TRBJ1-1, with D possibly TRBD1 on 5 matching bases. CDR3 protein: CASSHSEGSGAFF. In DNA form, the CDR3 reads TGTGCCAGCAGCCACTCGGAGGGGTCGGGAGCTTTCTTT.